This T cell receptor (beta chain) was sequenced for a study of control samples from healthy donors and cancer patients. This table comes from immunoSEQ multiplex PCR, and its TCRdb copy is limited to in-frame clones, with some not included. The table includes more than 100,000 clones, about 87% detected once. Germline values: CDR1 SGDLS, CDR2 YYNGEE. Trimming took off 4 bases at V and 6 bases at J, with 10 bases between the two ends. The CDR3 contains 12 residues. The chain couples TRBV9 to TRBJ1-1; D is possibly TRBD1 (5 bases). Sample: blood. The receptor was derived from a middle-aged man in good health. The DNA of the CDR3 is TGTGCCAGCAGCCGGGACGGGGCTGAAGCTTTCTTT. Its protein is CASSRDGAEAFF. The full variable domain, in which reference TRBV9 and TRBJ1-1 provide the parts outside the CDR3, is DSGVTQTPKHLITATGQRVTLRCSPRSGDLSVYWYQQSLDQGLQFLIQYYNGEERAKGNILERFSAQQFPDLHSELNLSSLELGDSALYFCASSRDGAEAFFGQGTRLTVV.